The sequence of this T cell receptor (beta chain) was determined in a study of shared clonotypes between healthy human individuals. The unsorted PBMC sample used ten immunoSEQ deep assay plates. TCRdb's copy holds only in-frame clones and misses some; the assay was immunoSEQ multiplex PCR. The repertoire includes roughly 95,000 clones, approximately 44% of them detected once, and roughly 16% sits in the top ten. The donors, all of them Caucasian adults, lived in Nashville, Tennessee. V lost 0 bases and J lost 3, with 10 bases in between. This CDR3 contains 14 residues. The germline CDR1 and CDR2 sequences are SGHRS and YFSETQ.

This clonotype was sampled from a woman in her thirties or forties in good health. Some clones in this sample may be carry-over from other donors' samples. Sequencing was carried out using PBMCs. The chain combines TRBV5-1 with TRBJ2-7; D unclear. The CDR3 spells CASSLGATGYEQYF. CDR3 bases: TGCGCCAGCAGCTTGGGAGCGACCGGCTACGAGCAGTACTTC.